This TCR beta chain was identified in a study of control samples from healthy donors and cancer patients. Sequencing was performed with immunoSEQ multiplex PCR; in TCRdb, only in-frame clones are kept and a portion is missing. The table records about 12,000 clones, approximately 94% of them present only once. CDR1 and CDR2 (germline): SGHRS, YFSETQ. V trimming: 4 bases; J trimming: 0 bases; junction bases outside the gene matches: 3. This CDR3 has 15 amino acids. The chain has TRBV5-1 and TRBJ2-7; 11 bases match TRBD1. The TCR originated in a man in his 70s with head and neck cancer. The sequenced material came from PBMCs. The CDR3 loop is CASSRGQGGSYEQYF. In DNA, the CDR3 is TGCGCCAGCAGCCGGGGACAGGGGGGCTCCTACGAGCAGTACTTC.